The 25 T cell receptor beta chains listed next were all sequenced from one sample in a study of radiotherapy plus CTLA-4 blockade in lung cancer. Assay: immunoSEQ multiplex PCR; the TCRdb copy retains only in-frame clones and omits some. The data contain about 49,000 clones, 80% to 90% of them singletons. Sequencing was performed on peripheral blood, taken from a patient treated with radiotherapy plus ipilimumab. Receptor source: a human donor with non-small cell lung cancer whose response to radiotherapy plus ipilimumab could not be evaluated.

The rearrangement links TRBV30 to TRBJ2-6, with D unclear. CDR1 and CDR2 from the germline V gene are GTSNPN and SVGIG (reference sequence). V gave up 0 bases and J gave up 2 bases, with 2 bases separating them. The CDR3 runs 13 residues. The CDR3 nucleotides read TGTGCCTGGAGTGTTACTGGGGCCAACGTCCTGACTTTC. This translates into CAWSVTGANVLTF.

The V gene is TRBV9, the J gene TRBJ2-5; 13 bases map to TRBD2. The CDR3 has 16 amino acids. V shed 4 bases and J 4 bases; nucleotides not matched to a gene: 7. In germline, CDR1 is SGDLS, CDR2 YYNGEE. This chain's CDR3 is CASSTGLAGAGETQYF. The CDR3 DNA is TGTGCCAGCAGCACCGGACTAGCGGGAGCAGGAGAGACCCAGTACTTC.

V gene TRBV20-1 combines with J gene TRBJ1-4; D unresolved. Germline CDR1 DFQATT, CDR2 SNEGSKA (reference sequence). This CDR3 has 11 residues. The V end was cut by 6 bases, the J end by 8 bases, with 10 bases between. DNA for the CDR3: TGCAGTGCCCTTGTCCGGGAAAAACTGTTTTTT. It codes for CSALVREKLFF.

The rearrangement joins TRBV5-1 to TRBJ2-7; no reliable D call. V lost 4 bases and J 6 bases, leaving 20 bases between the germline ends. Looked up from germline, CDR1 is SGHRS and CDR2 is YFSETQ. CDR3 length equals 15 residues. This CDR3 is CASSPESGRIAEQYF. CDR3 DNA sequence: TGCGCCAGCAGCCCGGAGAGTGGTAGAATTGCCGAGCAGTACTTC. The full variable domain, completed using reference TRBV5-1 and TRBJ2-7, is KAGVTQTPRYLIKTRGQQVTLSCSPISGHRSVSWYQQTPGQGLQFLFEYFSETQRNKGNFPGRFSGRQFSNSRSEMNVSTLELGDSALYLCASSPESGRIAEQYFGPGTRLTVT.

This chain joins TRBV5-4 and TRBJ2-1; 7 positions match TRBD2. V lost 0 bases to trimming and J lost 7 bases; unmatched junction nucleotides: 16. The CDR3 sequence is 18 residues long. The germline V gene encodes CDR1 SGHNT and CDR2 YYREEE (reference sequence). CDR3 DNA sequence: TGTGCCAGCAGCTTGGCCCCTATAGTGTCTAGCGGCCGTAATGAGCAGTTCTTC. Translated: CASSLAPIVSSGRNEQFF.

The gene calls are TRBV7-8 and TRBJ2-1; maybe TRBD2 (5 bases). Trimming left V 8 bases short and J 11 bases short, with 13 bases between. The CDR3 consists of 11 residues. From germline, CDR1 is SGHVS and CDR2 FQNEAQ. This chain's CDR3 is CASDTGSQQFF. The CDR3 coding sequence is TGTGCCAGCGATACGGGATCTCAGCAGTTCTTC.

The chain recombines TRBV5-4 with TRBJ1-3; TRBD1 matches at 9 bases. The CDR3 has 17 residues. In germline, CDR1 is SGHNT, CDR2 YYREEE (reference sequence). V lost 0 bases, J lost 0 bases, and 4 bases stayed unmatched. The CDR3 sequence: CASSLGGTGSSGNTIYF. The CDR3 DNA reads TGTGCCAGCAGCTTGGGGGGGACAGGGAGCTCTGGAAACACCATATATTTT.

The chain recombines TRBV7-3 with TRBJ2-6, with D maybe TRBD1 (6 bases). In germline, CDR1 is SGHTA, CDR2 FQGTGA. The ends were cut back, 5 bases at V and 1 base at J, with 9 bases in the middle. CDR3 length: 15 amino acids. CDR3: CASSQQGSGANVLTF. The CDR3 DNA is TGTGCCAGCAGCCAACAGGGTTCTGGGGCCAACGTCCTGACTTTC. Drawing the rest from reference TRBV7-3 and TRBJ2-6, the complete variable domain is GAGVSQTPSNKVTEKGKYVELRCDPISGHTALYWYRQSLGQGPEFLIYFQGTGAADDSGLPNDRFFAVRPEGSVSTLKIQRTERGDSAVYLCASSQQGSGANVLTFGAGSRLTVL.

This clone was seen more than once but under ten times. The chain couples TRBV10-3 to TRBJ1-1; D is unresolved. The CDR3 runs 13 residues. Germline CDR1 reads ENHRY; CDR2 reads SYGVKD. V lost 6 bases, J lost 4 bases, and 12 bases lay in between. The DNA for the CDR3 is TGTGCCATCAGCCTTACAGAGGGCACTGAAGCTTTCTTT. Its protein product is CAISLTEGTEAFF.

CDR3 sequence reads: CASSIGPNTGELFF. CDR3 DNA sequence: TGTGCCAGTAGTATTGGGCCGAACACCGGGGAGCTGTTTTTT. This chain uses TRBV19 with TRBJ2-2; D not resolved. Germline CDR1 and CDR2: LNHDA and SQIVND (reference sequence). The CDR3 has 14 residues. V lost 3 bases and J 0 bases, leaving 5 bases between the germline ends.

The chain employs TRBV11-3 and TRBJ2-1; TRBD2 matches at 10 bases. V lost 2 bases, J lost 5 bases, and 3 bases stayed unmatched. This CDR3 spans 15 amino acids. CDR1 SGHNT and CDR2 YENEEA come from the germline V gene. The CDR3 sequence: CASSLRAGGNNEQFF. CDR3 sequence (DNA): TGTGCCAGCAGCTTAAGAGCGGGAGGGAACAATGAGCAGTTCTTC. The variable domain in full, with the rest retrieved from reference TRBV11-3 and TRBJ2-1, is EAGVVQSPRYKIIEKKQPVAFWCNPISGHNTLYWYLQNLGQGPELLIRYENEEAVDDSQLPKDRFSAERLKGVDSTLKIQPAELGDSAVYLCASSLRAGGNNEQFFGPGTRLTVL.

This rearrangement joins TRBV4-2 to TRBJ1-4; 7 nucleotides align to TRBD1. Germline assignment: CDR1 LGHNA and CDR2 YNFKEQ. CDR3 length: 13 amino acids. With 4 bases clipped from V and 8 bases from J, the junction kept 4 bases outside the gene matches. The CDR3 bases are TGTGCCAGCAGCCGGCAGGGGGGCGAAAAACTGTTTTTT. As protein: CASSRQGGEKLFF.

This clone has more than one count but fewer than ten. This chain joins TRBV4-1 and TRBJ1-4, with D unclear. The CDR3 totals 12 residues. CDR1 and CDR2 (germline): MGHRA, YSYEKL. V was shortened by 8 bases and J by 7 bases, with 11 bases between the two germline ends. The CDR3 coding sequence is TGCGCCAGCGCCATCCTCGGTGAAAAACTGTTTTTT. This codes for CASAILGEKLFF.

Here the CDR3 reads CASSPRSQNTGELFF. CDR3 bases: TGTGCCAGTAGTCCGCGGTCCCAGAACACCGGGGAGCTGTTTTTT. The V and J genes are TRBV19 and TRBJ2-2; D unclear. CDR1 and CDR2 (germline): LNHDA, SQIVND (reference sequence). Between the trimmed V and J ends, which lost 5 bases and 1 base, there was a span of 11 bases. The CDR3 runs to 15 residues.

This sequence joins TRBV6-6 and TRBJ2-3, with D possibly TRBD1 on 5 matching bases. The V and J ends lost 6 bases and 4 bases respectively, with 17 bases between them. Germline V gene data show CDR1 as MNHNY and CDR2 as SVGAGI (reference sequence). This CDR3 has 15 residues. This chain's CDR3 is CASRDPVQAPDTQYF. CDR3 sequence (DNA): TGTGCCAGCAGAGACCCCGTACAGGCTCCAGATACGCAGTATTTT.

V gene TRBV11-2 combines with J gene TRBJ2-7; D remains ambiguous. Germline assignment: CDR1 SGHAT and CDR2 FQNNGV. V gave up 3 bases and J gave up 2 bases, with 8 bases separating them. The CDR3 is made up of 13 amino acids. In DNA form, the CDR3 reads TGTGCCAGCAGCTTCGGTAGAACCTACGAGCAGTACTTC. It is translated as CASSFGRTYEQYF.

This chain uses TRBV7-8 with TRBJ1-5; weak D call: TRBD1 (5 bases). Germline lookup yields CDR1 SGHVS and CDR2 FQNEAQ. Trimming left V 1 base short and J 3 bases short, with 13 bases between. CDR3 size: 16 residues. DNA of the CDR3: TGTGCCAGCAGCTTAGTTGGGGCCAGGGCCAATCAGCCCCAGCATTTT. Its translation: CASSLVGARANQPQHF.

This rearrangement joins TRBV7-9 to TRBJ2-3, with 12 bases lining up with TRBD2. The CDR3 has 15 amino acids. Trimming at V came to 5 bases and at J to 3 bases, leaving 3 bases not matched to a gene. Per the germline V gene, CDR1 is SEHNR and CDR2 is FQNEAQ (reference sequence). For the CDR3, the DNA is TGTGCCAGCAGCCTGGGGACTAGCGGGACAGATACGCAGTATTTT. This encodes CASSLGTSGTDTQYF.

The chain recombines TRBV19 with TRBJ1-2; D not certain. Germline CDR1 is LNHDA and CDR2 is SQIVND (reference sequence). The CDR3 loop spans 15 amino acids. V was pared by 5 bases and J by 5 bases, with 18 bases between. The CDR3 reads CASSSHSEAVYGYTF. CDR3 in DNA: TGTGCCAGTAGTTCACATTCTGAGGCGGTATATGGCTACACCTTC.

CDR3 DNA: TGTGCCAGCAGCCTAGAGGGTAGCGGGGTGAACAATGAGCAGTTCTTC. It is translated as CASSLEGSGVNNEQFF. V gene TRBV28 combines with J gene TRBJ2-1; 8 bases map to TRBD2. Germline assignment: CDR1 MDHEN and CDR2 SYDVKM. Trimming took 6 bases from V and 5 from J; bases not matched to a gene: 12. This CDR3 has 16 residues.

The chain combines TRBV5-1 with TRBJ2-2, with D possibly being TRBD1 (7 bases). Germline CDR1 is SGHRS and CDR2 is YFSETQ. V was pared by 1 base and J by 4 bases, with 11 bases between. There are 15 residues in the CDR3. The CDR3 region is CASSLLQGGTGELFF. In DNA form, the CDR3 reads TGCGCCAGCAGCTTGTTGCAGGGGGGCACCGGGGAGCTGTTTTTT.

J is TRBJ1-1 and V is TRBV20-1; D not resolved. This CDR3 spans 11 amino acids. Trimming removed 6 bases from V and 1 base from J, with 6 bases in between. Germline CDR1 and CDR2: DFQATT and SNEGSKA (reference sequence). This CDR3 reads CSARGNTEAFF. The CDR3 DNA reads as TGCAGTGCCCGGGGGAACACTGAAGCTTTCTTT.

The CDR3 is CASSVAPQGPNTEAFF. The CDR3 bases are TGTGCCAGCAGCGTAGCACCGCAGGGCCCGAACACTGAAGCTTTCTTT. The chain joins TRBV9 to TRBJ1-1; TRBD1 might be the D (5 bases). V shed 0 bases and J shed 1 base, with 13 bases lying between them. Germline assignment: CDR1 SGDLS and CDR2 YYNGEE. The CDR3 is made up of 16 amino acids.

The chain uses TRBV6-6 and TRBJ1-5, with no clear D. This CDR3 has 15 residues. V dropped 5 bases and J dropped 0 bases, with 11 bases sitting between them. The germline CDR1 and CDR2 sequences are MNHNY and SVGAGI (reference sequence). CDR3 bases: TGTGCCAGCAGTATGGGAGGATATAGCAATCAGCCCCAGCATTTT. Its protein product is CASSMGGYSNQPQHF.

The CDR3 DNA is TGTGCCAGCAGTTACCATAGCGGGAGGGCTAATGAGCAGTTCTTC. Its translation is CASSYHSGRANEQFF. V usage is TRBV6-5 and J usage is TRBJ2-1; 11 positions match TRBD2. The CDR3 has 15 residues. Trimming at V came to 2 bases and at J to 7 bases, leaving 4 bases not matched to a gene. CDR1 is MNHEY, CDR2 SVGAGI, per germline.